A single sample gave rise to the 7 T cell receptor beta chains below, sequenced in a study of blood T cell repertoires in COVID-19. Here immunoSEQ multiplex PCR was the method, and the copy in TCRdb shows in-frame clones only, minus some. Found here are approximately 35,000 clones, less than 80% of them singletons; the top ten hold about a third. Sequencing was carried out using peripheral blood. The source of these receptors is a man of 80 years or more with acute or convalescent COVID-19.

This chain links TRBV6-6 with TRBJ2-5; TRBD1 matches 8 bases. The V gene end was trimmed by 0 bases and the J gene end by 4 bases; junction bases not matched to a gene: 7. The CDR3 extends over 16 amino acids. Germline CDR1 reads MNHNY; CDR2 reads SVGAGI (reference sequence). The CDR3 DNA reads TGTGCCAGCAGTTACTCTGGCAGGGGGCCGGGAGAGACCCAGTACTTC. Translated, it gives CASSYSGRGPGETQYF.

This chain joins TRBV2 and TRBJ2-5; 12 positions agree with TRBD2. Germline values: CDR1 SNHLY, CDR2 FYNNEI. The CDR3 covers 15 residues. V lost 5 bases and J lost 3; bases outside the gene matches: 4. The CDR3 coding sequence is TGTGCCAGCAGTTCTAGCGGGGGGGCCGAAGAGACCCAGTACTTC. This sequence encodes CASSSSGGAEETQYF.

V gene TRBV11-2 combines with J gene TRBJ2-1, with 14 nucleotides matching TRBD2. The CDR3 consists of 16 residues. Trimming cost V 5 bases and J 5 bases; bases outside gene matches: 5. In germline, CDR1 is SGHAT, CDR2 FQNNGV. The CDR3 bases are TGTGCCAGCAGCCGACGGACTAGCGGGGGGAACAATGAGCAGTTCTTC. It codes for CASSRRTSGGNNEQFF.

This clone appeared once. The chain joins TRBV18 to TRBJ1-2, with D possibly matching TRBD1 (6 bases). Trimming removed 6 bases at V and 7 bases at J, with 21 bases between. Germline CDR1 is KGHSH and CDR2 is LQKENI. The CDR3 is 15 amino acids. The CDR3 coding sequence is TGTGCCAGCTCTCAAAAGGAACAGGGCTCGGGTGGCTACACCTTC. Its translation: CASSQKEQGSGGYTF.

This CDR3 is CATSDGTGTGLHNQPQHF. DNA of the CDR3: TGTGCCACCAGTGATGGGACGGGGACAGGGCTACACAATCAGCCCCAGCATTTT. The V call is TRBV24-1, the J call TRBJ1-5; 9 nucleotides match TRBD1. The CDR3 loop spans 18 amino acids. In germline, CDR1 is KGHDR, CDR2 SFDVKD. After removal of 3 bases from V and 3 bases from J, the junction contained 11 bases not matched to a gene.

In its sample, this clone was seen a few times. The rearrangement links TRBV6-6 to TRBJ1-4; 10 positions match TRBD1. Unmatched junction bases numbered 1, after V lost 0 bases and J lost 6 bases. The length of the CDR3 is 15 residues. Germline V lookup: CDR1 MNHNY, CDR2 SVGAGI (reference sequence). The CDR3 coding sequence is TGTGCCAGCAGTTACTCGGACAGGGGGTATGAAAAACTGTTTTTT. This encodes CASSYSDRGYEKLFF.

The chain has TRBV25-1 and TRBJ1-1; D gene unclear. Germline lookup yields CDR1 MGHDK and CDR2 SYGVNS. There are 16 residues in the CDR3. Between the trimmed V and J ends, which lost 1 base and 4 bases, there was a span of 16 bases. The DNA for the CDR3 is TGTGCCAGCAGTGAATTATACTCGGGAGGACTCACTGAAGCTTTCTTT. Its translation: CASSELYSGGLTEAFF.